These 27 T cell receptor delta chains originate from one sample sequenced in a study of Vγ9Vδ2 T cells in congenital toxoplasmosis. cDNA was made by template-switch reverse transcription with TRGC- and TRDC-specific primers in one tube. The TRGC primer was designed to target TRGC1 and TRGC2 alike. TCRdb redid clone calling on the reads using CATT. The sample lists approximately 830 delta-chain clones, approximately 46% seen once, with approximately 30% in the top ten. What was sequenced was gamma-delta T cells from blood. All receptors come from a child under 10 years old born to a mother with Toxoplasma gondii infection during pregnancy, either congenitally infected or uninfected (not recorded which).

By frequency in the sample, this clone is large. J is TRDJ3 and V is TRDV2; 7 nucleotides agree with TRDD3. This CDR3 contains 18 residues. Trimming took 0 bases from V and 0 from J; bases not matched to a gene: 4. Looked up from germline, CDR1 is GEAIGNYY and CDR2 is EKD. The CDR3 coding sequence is TGTGCCTGTGACACCGGATACGCTAGCTCCTGGGACACCCGACAGATGTTTTTC. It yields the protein CACDTGYASSWDTRQMFF.

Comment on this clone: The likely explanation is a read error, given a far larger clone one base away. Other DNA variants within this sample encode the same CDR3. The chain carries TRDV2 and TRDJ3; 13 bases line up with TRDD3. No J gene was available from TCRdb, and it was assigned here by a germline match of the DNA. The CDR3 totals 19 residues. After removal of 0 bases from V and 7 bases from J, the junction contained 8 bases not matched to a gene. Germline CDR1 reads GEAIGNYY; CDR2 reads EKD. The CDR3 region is CACDTVLGDTRRDTRQMFF. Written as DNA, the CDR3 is TGTGCCTGTGACACCGTACTGGGGGATACGCGCCGCGACACCCGACAGATGTTTTTC.

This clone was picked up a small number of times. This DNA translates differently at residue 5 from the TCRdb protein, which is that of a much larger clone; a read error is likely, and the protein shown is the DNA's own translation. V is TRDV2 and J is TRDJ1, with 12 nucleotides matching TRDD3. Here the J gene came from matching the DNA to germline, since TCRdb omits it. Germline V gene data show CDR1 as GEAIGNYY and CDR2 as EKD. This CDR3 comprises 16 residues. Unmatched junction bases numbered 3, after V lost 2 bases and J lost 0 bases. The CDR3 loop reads CACDILGDTHTDKLIF. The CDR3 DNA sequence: TGTGCCTGTGACATACTGGGGGATACACACACCGATAAACTCATCTTT.

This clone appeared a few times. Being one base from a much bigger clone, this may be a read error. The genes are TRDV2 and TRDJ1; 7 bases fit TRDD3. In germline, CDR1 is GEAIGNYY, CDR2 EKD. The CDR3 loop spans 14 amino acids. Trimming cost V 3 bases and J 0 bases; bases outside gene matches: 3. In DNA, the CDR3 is TGTGCCTGTGACGTACTGGGGTACACCGATAAACTCATCTTT. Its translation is CACDVLGYTDKLIF.

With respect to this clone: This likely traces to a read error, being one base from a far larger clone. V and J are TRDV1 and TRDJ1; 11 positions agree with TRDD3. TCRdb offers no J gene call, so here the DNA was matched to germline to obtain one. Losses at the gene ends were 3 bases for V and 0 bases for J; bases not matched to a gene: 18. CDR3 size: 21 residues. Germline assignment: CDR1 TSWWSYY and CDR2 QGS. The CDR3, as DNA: TGTGCTCTTGGGGACCCATTCCTATCGTACTGGGGGATAACTTACACCGATAAACTCATCTTT. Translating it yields CALGDPFLSYWGITYTDKLIF.

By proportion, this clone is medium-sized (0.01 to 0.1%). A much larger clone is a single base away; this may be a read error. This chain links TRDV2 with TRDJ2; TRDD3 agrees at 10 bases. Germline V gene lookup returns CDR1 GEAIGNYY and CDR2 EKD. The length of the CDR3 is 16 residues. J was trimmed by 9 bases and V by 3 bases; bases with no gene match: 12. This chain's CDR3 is CACDPLGDRGSTQLFF. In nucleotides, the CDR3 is TGTGCCTGTGACCCGCTGGGGGATAGAGGGTCAACACAACTCTTCTTT.

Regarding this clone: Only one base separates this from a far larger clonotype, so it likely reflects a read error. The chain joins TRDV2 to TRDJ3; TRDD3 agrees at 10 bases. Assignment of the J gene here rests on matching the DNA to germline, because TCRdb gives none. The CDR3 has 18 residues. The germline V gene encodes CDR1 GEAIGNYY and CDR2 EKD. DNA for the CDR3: TGTGCCCGTGACACCGGGGGATACGCATCCTGGGACACCCGACAGATGTTTTTC. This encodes CARDTGGYASWDTRQMFF.

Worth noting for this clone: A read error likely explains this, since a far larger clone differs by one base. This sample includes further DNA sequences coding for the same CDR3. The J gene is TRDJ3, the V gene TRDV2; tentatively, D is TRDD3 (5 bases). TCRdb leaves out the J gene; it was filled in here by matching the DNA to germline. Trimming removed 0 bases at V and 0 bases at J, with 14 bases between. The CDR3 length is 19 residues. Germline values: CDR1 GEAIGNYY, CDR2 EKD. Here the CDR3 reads CACDTVWGSDSWDTRQMFF. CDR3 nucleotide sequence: TGTGCCTGTGACACCGTGTGGGGTTCCGACTCCTGGGACACCCGACAGATGTTTTTC.

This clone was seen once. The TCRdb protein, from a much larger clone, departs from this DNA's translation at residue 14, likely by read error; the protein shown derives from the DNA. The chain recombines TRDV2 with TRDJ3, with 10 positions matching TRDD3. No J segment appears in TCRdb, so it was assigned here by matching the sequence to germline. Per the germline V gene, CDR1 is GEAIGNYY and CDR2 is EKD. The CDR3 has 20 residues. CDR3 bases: TGTGCCTGTGACACCGTGGTGGGGGATACAAGCTCCTGGAACACCCGACAGATGTTTTTC. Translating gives CACDTVVGDTSSWNTRQMFF.

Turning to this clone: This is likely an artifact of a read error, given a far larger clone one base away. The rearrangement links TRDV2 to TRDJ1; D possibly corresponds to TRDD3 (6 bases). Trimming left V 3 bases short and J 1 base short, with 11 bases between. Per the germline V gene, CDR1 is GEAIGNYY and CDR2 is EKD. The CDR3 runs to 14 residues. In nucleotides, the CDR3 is TGTGCCTGTGACCCTTGGGGATCCACCGATAAACTCATCTTT. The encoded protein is CACDPWGSTDKLIF.

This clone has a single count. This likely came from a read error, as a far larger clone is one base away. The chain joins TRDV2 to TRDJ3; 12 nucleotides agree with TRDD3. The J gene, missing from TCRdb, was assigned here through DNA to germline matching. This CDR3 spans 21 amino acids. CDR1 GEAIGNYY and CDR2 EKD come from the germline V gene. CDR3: CARDTVSTLGDTLWDTRQMFF. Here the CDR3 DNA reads TGTGCCCGTGACACCGTTAGTACTCTGGGGGATACGCTTTGGGACACCCGACAGATGTTTTTC.

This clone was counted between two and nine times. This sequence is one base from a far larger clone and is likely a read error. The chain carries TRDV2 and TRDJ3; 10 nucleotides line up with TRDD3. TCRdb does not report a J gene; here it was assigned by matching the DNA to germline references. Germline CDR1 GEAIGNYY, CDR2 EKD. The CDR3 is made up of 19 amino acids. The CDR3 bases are TGTGCCTGGGACACCCTGGGGGATAGGAGCTCCTGGGACACCCGACAGATGTTTTTC. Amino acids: CAWDTLGDRSSWDTRQMFF.

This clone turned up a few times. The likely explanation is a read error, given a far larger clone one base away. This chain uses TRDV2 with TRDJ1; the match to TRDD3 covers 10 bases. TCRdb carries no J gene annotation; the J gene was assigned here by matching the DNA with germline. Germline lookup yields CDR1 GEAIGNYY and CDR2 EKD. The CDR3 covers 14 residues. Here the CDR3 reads CARDVLGDTDKLIF. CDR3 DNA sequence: TGTGCCCGTGACGTACTGGGGGATACCGATAAACTCATCTTT.

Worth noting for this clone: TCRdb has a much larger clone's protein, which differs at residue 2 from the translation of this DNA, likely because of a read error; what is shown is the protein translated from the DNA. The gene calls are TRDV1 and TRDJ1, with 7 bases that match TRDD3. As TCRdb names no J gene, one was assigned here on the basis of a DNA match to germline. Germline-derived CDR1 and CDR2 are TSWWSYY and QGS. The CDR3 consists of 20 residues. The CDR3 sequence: CSLGPGDRTGDRTPTDKLIF. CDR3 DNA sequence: TGTTCTCTTGGGCCTGGGGATCGTACTGGGGATCGCACCCCCACCGATAAACTCATCTTT.

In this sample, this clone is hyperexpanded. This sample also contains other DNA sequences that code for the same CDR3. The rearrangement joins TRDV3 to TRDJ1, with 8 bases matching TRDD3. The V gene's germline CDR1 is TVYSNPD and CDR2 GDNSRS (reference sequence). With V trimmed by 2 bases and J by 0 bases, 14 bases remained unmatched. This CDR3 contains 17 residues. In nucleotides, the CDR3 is TGTGCCTTTTCTTCCCGGCCTGGGGGAACGTACACCGATAAACTCATCTTT. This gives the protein CAFSSRPGGTYTDKLIF.

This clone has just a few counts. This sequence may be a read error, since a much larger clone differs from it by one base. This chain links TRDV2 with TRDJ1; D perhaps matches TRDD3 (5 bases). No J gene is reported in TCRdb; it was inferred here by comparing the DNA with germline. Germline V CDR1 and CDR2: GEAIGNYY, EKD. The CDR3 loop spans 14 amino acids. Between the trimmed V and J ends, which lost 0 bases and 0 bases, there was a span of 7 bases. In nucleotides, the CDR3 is TGTGCCTGTGACACCTTGGGATACACCGATAAACTCATCTTT. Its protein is CACDTLGYTDKLIF.

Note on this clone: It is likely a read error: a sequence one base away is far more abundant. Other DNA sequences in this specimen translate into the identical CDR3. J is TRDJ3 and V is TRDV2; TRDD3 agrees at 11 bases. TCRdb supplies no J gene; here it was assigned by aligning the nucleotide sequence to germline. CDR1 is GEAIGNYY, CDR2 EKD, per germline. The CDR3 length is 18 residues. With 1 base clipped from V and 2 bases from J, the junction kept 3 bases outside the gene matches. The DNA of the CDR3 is TGTGCCTGTGACACTGTACTGGGGGATACCTGGGACACCCGACAGATGTTTTTC. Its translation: CACDTVLGDTWDTRQMFF.

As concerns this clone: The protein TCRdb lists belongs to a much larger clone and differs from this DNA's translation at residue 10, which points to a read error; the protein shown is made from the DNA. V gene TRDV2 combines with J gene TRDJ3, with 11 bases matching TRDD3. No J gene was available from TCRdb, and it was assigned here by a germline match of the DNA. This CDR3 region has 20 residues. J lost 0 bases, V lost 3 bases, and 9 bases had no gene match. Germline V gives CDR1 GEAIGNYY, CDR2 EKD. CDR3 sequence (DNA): TGTGCCTGTGACGTTATGGGGGATACGGCGAGCTCCTGGGACACCCGACAGATGTTTTTC. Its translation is CACDVMGDTASSWDTRQMFF.

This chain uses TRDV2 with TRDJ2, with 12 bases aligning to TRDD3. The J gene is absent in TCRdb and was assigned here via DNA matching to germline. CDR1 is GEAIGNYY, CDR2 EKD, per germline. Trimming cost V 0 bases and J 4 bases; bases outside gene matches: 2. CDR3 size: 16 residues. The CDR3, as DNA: TGTGCCTGTGACACCGTACTGGGGGATACGACAGCACAACTCTTCTTT. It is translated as CACDTVLGDTTAQLFF.

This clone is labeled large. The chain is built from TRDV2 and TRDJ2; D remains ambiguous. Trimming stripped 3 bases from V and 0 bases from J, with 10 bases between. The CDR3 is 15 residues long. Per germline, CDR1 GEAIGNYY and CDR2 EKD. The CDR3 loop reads CACDPASTLTAQLFF. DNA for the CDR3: TGTGCCTGTGACCCAGCGAGTACTTTGACAGCACAACTCTTCTTT.

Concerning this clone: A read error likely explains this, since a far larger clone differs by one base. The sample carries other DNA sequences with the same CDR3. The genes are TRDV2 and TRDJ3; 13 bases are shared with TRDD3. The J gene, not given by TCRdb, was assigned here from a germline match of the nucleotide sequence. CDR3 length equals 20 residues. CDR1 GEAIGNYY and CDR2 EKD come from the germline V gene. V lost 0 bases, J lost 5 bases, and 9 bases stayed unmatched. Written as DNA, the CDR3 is TGTGCCTGTGACACCGTCGTACTGGGGGATACGGTTGGGGACACCCGACAGATGTTTTTC. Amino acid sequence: CACDTVVLGDTVGDTRQMFF.

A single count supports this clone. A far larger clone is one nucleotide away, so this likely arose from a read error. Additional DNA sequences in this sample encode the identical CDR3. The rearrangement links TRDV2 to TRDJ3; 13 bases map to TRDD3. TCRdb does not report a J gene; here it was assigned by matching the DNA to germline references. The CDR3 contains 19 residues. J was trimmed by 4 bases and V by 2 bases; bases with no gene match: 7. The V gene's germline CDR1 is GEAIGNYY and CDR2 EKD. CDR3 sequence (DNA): TGTGCCTGTGACATACTGGGGGATACGAGCTCGTGGGACACCCGACAGATGTTTTTC. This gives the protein CACDILGDTSSWDTRQMFF.

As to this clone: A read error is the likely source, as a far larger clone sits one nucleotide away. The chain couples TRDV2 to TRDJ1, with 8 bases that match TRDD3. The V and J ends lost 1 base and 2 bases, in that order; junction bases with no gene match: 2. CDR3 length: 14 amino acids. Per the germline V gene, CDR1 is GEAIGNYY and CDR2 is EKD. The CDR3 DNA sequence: TGTGCCTGTGACACGCTGGGGGAAACCGATAAACTCATCTTT. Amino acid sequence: CACDTLGETDKLIF.

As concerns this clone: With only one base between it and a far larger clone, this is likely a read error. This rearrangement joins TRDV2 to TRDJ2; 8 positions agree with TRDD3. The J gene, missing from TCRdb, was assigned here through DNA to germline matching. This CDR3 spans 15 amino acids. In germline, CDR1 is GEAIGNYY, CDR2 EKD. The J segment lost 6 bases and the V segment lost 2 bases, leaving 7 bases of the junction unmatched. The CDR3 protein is CACDSLTGGAAQLFF. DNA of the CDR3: TGTGCCTGTGACAGTCTTACTGGGGGGGCAGCACAACTCTTCTTT.

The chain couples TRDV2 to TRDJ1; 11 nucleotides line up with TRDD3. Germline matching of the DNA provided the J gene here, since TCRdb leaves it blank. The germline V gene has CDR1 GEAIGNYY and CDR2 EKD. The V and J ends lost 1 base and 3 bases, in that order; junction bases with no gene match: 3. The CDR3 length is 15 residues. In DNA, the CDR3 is TGTGCCTGTGACACGCTGGGGGATACAGCCGATAAACTCATCTTT. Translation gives CACDTLGDTADKLIF.

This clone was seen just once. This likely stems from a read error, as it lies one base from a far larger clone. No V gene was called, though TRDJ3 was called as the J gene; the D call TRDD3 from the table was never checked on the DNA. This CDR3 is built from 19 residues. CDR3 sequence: CACDILLGDSSWDTRHMFF. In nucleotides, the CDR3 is TGTGCCTGTGACATTTTACTGGGGGACAGCTCCTGGGACACCCGACATATGTTTTTC.

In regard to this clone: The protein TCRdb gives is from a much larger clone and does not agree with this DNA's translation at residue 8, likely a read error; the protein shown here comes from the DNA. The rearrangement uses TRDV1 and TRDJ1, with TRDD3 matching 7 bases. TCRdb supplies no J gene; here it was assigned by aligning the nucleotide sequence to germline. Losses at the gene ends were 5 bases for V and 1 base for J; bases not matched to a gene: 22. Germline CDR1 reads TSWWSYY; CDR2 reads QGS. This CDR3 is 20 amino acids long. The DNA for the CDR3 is TGTGCTCTTGGGCCTGGGGATAGTACTGGGGATCGCACCCCCACCGATAAACTCATCTTT. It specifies CALGPGDSTGDRTPTDKLIF.